A selection of T cell receptor beta chains follows, all from one sample in a study of radiotherapy plus CTLA-4 blockade in lung cancer. The repertoire was sequenced with immunoSEQ multiplex PCR; TCRdb's copy has only in-frame clones and lacks some. The profile shows approximately 94,000 clones, about four fifths of them singletons. The sample consisted of peripheral blood, taken from a patient treated with radiotherapy plus ipilimumab. Every receptor here comes from a human donor with non-small cell lung cancer that progressed on radiotherapy plus ipilimumab. Both conserved end residues are part of each CDR3. D genes are given only for firm matches. Rows give clone size only sometimes, using once, few, many, or a class for an expanded clone.

.,14,.,TRBV6-6,TRBJ2-7,CASRRAVSTEEQYF,TGTGCCAGCAGGCGGGCAGTGAGTACCGAGGAGCAGTACTTC
.,12,.,TRBV19,TRBJ1-1,CASSPGRAEAFF,TGTGCCAGTAGTCCCGGACGGGCTGAAGCTTTCTTT
TRBD2,15,.,TRBV2,TRBJ2-1,CASSDLAGSYNEQFF,TGTGCCAGCAGTGATCTAGCGGGAAGCTACAATGAGCAGTTCTTC
.,11,.,TRBV2,TRBJ2-7,CASSESFEQYF,TGTGCCAGCAGTGAAAGTTTCGAGCAGTACTTC
.,15,few,TRBV30,TRBJ2-7,CAWSVPAGVGSEQYF,TGTGCCTGGAGTGTACCTGCGGGCGTAGGTTCCGAGCAGTACTTC
TRBD2,14,.,TRBV19,TRBJ2-5,CASRSGLEGETQYF,TGTGCCAGCCGATCGGGACTAGAGGGAGAGACCCAGTACTTC
.,11,once,TRBV28,TRBJ2-5,CASSHRETQYF,TGTGCCAGCAGCCACCGGGAGACCCAGTACTTC
.,13,.,TRBV28,TRBJ2-7,CASNSGTPYEQYF,TGTGCCAGCAACTCCGGGACGCCCTACGAGCAGTACTTC
TRBD2,19,.,TRBV5-1,TRBJ2-1,CASSEGGLAGVSVANEQFF,TGCGCCAGCAGCGAGGGAGGACTAGCGGGAGTTTCTGTCGCTAATGAGCAGTTCTTC
.,12,.,TRBV6-6,TRBJ1-2,CASSSGNYGYTF,TGTGCCAGCAGTTCAGGGAACTATGGCTACACCTTC
.,13,.,TRBV30,TRBJ1-1,CAWSVGGVTEAFF,TGTGCCTGGAGTGTGGGGGGTGTCACTGAAGCTTTCTTT
.,15,.,TRBV6-5,TRBJ1-3,CASRTLQGTGNTIYF,TGTGCCAGCAGGACTCTTCAGGGGACTGGAAACACCATATATTTT
.,13,few,TRBV27,TRBJ2-7,CASSFEGGYEQYF,TGTGCCAGCAGCTTCGAGGGGGGGTACGAGCAGTACTTC
.,12,.,TRBV11-3,TRBJ2-1,CASSFIGGEQFF,TGTGCCAGCAGCTTTATTGGGGGTGAGCAGTTCTTC
.,14,.,TRBV6-5,TRBJ2-3,CASSYSRATDTQYF,TGTGCCAGCAGTTATTCCAGGGCTACAGATACGCAGTATTTT
.,11,.,TRBV29-1,TRBJ1-1,CGVEVRGLDFF,TGCGGCGTTGAAGTCCGGGGGCTTGATTTCTTT
.,14,.,TRBV7-9,TRBJ2-3,CASSLFSAGQTQYF,TGTGCCAGCAGCTTATTCTCGGCAGGCCAAACGCAGTATTTT
.,13,.,TRBV6-1,TRBJ1-5,CASSDGGLQPQHF,TGTGCCAGCAGTGATGGGGGGCTCCAGCCCCAGCATTTT
.,16,.,TRBV6-6,TRBJ2-6,CASNPDLRGGANVLTF,TGTGCCAGCAATCCGGACCTAAGAGGTGGGGCCAACGTCCTGACTTTC
.,13,once,TRBV7-8,TRBJ1-4,CASSPERNEKLFF,TGTGCCAGCAGCCCCGAAAGGAATGAAAAACTGTTTTTT
TRBD1,14,.,TRBV5-1,TRBJ2-7,CASNTGGQDYEQYF,TGCGCCAGCAATACCGGAGGACAGGACTACGAGCAGTACTTC
.,15,.,TRBV2,TRBJ2-2,CASMAETPGTGELFF,TGTGCCAGCATGGCCGAGACCCCGGGGACCGGGGAGCTGTTTTTT
.,16,.,TRBV6-5,TRBJ1-1,CASSYSGGSPGTEAFF,TGTGCCAGCAGTTACTCGGGAGGGTCCCCGGGGACTGAAGCTTTCTTT
.,15,.,TRBV6-5,TRBJ1-1,CASSPRWGLNTEAFF,TGTGCCAGCAGTCCAAGGTGGGGGTTGAACACTGAAGCTTTCTTT
TRBD2,16,.,TRBV29-1,TRBJ2-5,CSVEDRSAPGGETQYF,TGCAGCGTTGAAGATCGGTCCGCGCCGGGGGGAGAGACCCAGTACTTC
TRBD2,17,.,TRBV5-1,TRBJ2-2,CASRGVGLAVGQGELFF,TGCGCCAGCAGGGGAGTTGGCCTAGCGGTAGGCCAGGGGGAGCTGTTTTTT
.,16,.,TRBV28,TRBJ1-2,CTSSPGSYSGLYGYTF,TGTACCAGCAGTCCGGGATCTTACTCGGGGCTCTATGGCTACACCTTC
.,12,.,TRBV29-1,TRBJ1-5,CSVAGADQPQHF,TGCAGCGTTGCTGGGGCAGATCAGCCCCAGCATTTT
TRBD2,17,.,TRBV7-9,TRBJ2-1,CASSTRTSGSSGNEQFF,TGTGCCAGCAGCACCCGGACTAGCGGGAGTTCCGGCAATGAGCAGTTCTTC